Listed here is a single T cell receptor (beta chain). The CDR3 has 14 amino acids. V lost 6 bases, J lost 10 bases, and 9 bases stayed unmatched. The Seattle site enrolled patients during active infection and followed them longitudinally. This record belongs to a study of blood T cell repertoires in COVID-19. On the study more broadly: The United States, Italy and Spain provided the acute and convalescent COVID-19 samples. Sample material is recorded as cDNA or gDNA derived from T cells, B-cell-depleted T cells, or PBMCs.

In the authors' workflow: The assay estimated nucleated cells by amplifying reference gene primers. Clones were read by immunoSEQ multiplex PCR, and TCRdb kept only the in-frame ones, dropping some. Clone size and V and J calls were adopted from that table, with D and trimming inferred from the DNA. The table lists 95,000 to 150,000 clones, around 90% of them singletons. The material sequenced was peripheral blood. This rearrangement joins TRBV23-1 to TRBJ2-1, with 10 positions matching TRBD2. TRBV23-1 is given ORF status, its function remaining uncertain. The clonotype was recovered from a woman aged 60 to 75 with COVID-19, enrolled during active disease. DNA of the CDR3: TGCGCCAGCAGGAGGGTAGCGGGGGGCCGAGAGCAGTTCTTC. Its protein product is CASRRVAGGREQFF.